This T cell receptor (beta chain) was sequenced during a study of identical twins. TCRdb re-derived calls from the 5' RACE reads in MiXCR, one entry per CDR3 protein. This sample has about 520,000 distinct CDR3 sequences; 22% occur once, and the top ten carry around 0.91%. This clonotype was counted only a few times. Its specificity is not known. CDR1 and CDR2 from the germline V gene are DFQATT and SNEGSKA (reference sequence). The CDR3 has 13 amino acids. V was trimmed by 0 bases and J by 1 base, leaving 6 bases between them. Study-wide findings and caveats: Researchers reported weaker excess twin sharing in beta out-of-frame sequences. Partial confounding of zero-insertion analyses by invariant MAIT and iNKT cells was possible.

Separately, the same data were catalogued under a study of T cells expressing NK-cell markers. Turning to that study: About 1.0-7.5% of CD8+ T cells in roughly six donors belonged to dominant NKG2C+ clonotypes. The CD3+CD56-NKG2C+ fraction of a few donors was also led by these clonotypes.

The chain is built from TRBV20-1 and TRBJ1-1, with D unclear. This TCR was recovered from a woman under 30 in good health. Sequenced input: CD4+ T cells sorted from blood. The CDR3 protein is CSARDAGNTEAFF. DNA for the CDR3: TGCAGTGCTAGAGATGCGGGGAACACTGAAGCTTTCTTT.